Below, 20 T cell receptor beta chains from the same sample are listed, as sequenced in a study of technical replicates of blood from a handful of donors. Repertoires were generated with immunoSEQ multiplex PCR, while TCRdb's copy carries only in-frame clones and drops some. The sample records some 60,000 clones, approximately 94% being singletons. The source material was PBMCs. The origin of the receptors is a human donor in good health. Some clones in this sample may be carry-over from other donors' samples.

In the case of this clone: A read error is possible here, since a much larger clone lies one base away. The chain couples TRBV5-1 to TRBJ1-1, with D unclear. The CDR3 has 14 amino acids. Between the trimmed V and J ends, which lost 4 bases and 3 bases, there was a span of 13 bases. Germline V gene data show CDR1 as SGHRS and CDR2 as YFSETQ. The CDR3 sequence is CASSPAGEYTEAFF. CDR3 bases: TGCGCCAGCAGCCCGGCCGGGGAGTACACTGAAGCTTTCTTT.

V and J are TRBV6-5 and TRBJ1-6; D call uncertain. The CDR3 is 13 residues long. V gave up 3 bases and J gave up 9 bases, with 9 bases separating them. The V gene's germline CDR1 is MNHEY and CDR2 SVGAGI. As DNA, the CDR3 is TGTGCCAGCAGTTATGAGGCCCGTTCACCCCTCCACTTT. Translating it yields CASSYEARSPLHF.

This clone was seen a single time. The V gene is TRBV7-7, the J gene TRBJ2-7, with D tentatively TRBD2 (6 bases). CDR1 SSHAT and CDR2 FNYEAQ come from the germline V gene (reference sequence). The CDR3 length is 13 residues. Trimming cost V 1 base and J 4 bases, with 8 bases left between them. The chain's CDR3 is CASSLGREYEQYF. CDR3 nucleotides: TGTGCCAGCAGCTTAGGGAGGGAATACGAGCAGTACTTC.

This rearrangement joins TRBV7-9 to TRBJ1-2, with 8 bases lining up with TRBD1. The CDR3 is 14 amino acids. The J segment lost 6 bases and the V segment lost 1 base, leaving 4 bases of the junction unmatched. Germline loops: CDR1 SEHNR, CDR2 FQNEAQ (reference sequence). This CDR3 is CASSLDHRGDGYTF. The CDR3 bases are TGTGCCAGCAGCTTAGATCACAGGGGGGATGGCTACACCTTC.

V and J are TRBV4-3 and TRBJ1-2; 11 bases fit TRBD1. CDR3 size: 14 residues. Trimming cost V 4 bases and J 8 bases; bases outside gene matches: 6. CDR1 and CDR2 (germline): LGHNA, YSLEER. The DNA for the CDR3 is TGCGCCAGCAGCCCTGGGGACAGGGGGAACGGCTACACCTTC. Translated: CASSPGDRGNGYTF.

The CDR3 sequence is CASSLAAGQGYEQYF. The CDR3 nucleotides are TGCGCCAGCAGCTTGGCCGCGGGACAGGGCTACGAGCAGTACTTC. The rearrangement joins TRBV5-1 to TRBJ2-7; 9 bases fit TRBD1. CDR1 is SGHRS and CDR2 is YFSETQ in the germline V gene. The CDR3 runs to 15 residues. The J segment lost 3 bases and the V segment lost 0 bases, leaving 4 bases of the junction unmatched. Full variable domain (remainder filled in from reference TRBV5-1 and TRBJ2-7): KAGVTQTPRYLIKTRGQQVTLSCSPISGHRSVSWYQQTPGQGLQFLFEYFSETQRNKGNFPGRFSGRQFSNSRSEMNVSTLELGDSALYLCASSLAAGQGYEQYFGPGTRLTVT.

This sequence joins TRBV7-2 and TRBJ2-2; unclear D gene. Trimming left V 0 bases short and J 4 bases short, with 9 bases between. The CDR3 is 15 residues long. In germline, CDR1 is SGHTA, CDR2 FQGNSA. Written as DNA, the CDR3 is TGTGCCAGCAGCTTAGCCCGACCAGGCACCGGGGAGCTGTTTTTT. Translating gives CASSLARPGTGELFF.

This CDR3 is CASSETLGGQPQHF. The CDR3 region has the DNA TGTGCCAGCAGTGAAACTTTGGGGGGTCAGCCCCAGCATTTT. V gene TRBV6-1 combines with J gene TRBJ1-5; D perhaps matches TRBD1 (5 bases). With 2 bases removed from V and 6 bases from J, the gap between germline ends came to 11 bases. The CDR3 extends over 14 amino acids. Per germline, CDR1 MNHNS and CDR2 SASEGT.

The V call is TRBV2, the J call TRBJ2-1, with TRBD1 matching 9 bases. The length of the CDR3 is 16 residues. Per the germline V gene, CDR1 is SNHLY and CDR2 is FYNNEI. With 6 bases clipped from V and 0 bases from J, the junction kept 6 bases outside the gene matches. This chain's CDR3 is CASRMGTGSSYNEQFF. In nucleotides, the CDR3 is TGTGCCAGCAGGATGGGGACAGGGAGCTCCTACAATGAGCAGTTCTTC. Combining the CDR3 with reference TRBV2 and TRBJ2-1 gives the whole variable domain EPEVTQTPSHQVTQMGQEVILRCVPISNHLYFYWYRQILGQKVEFLVSFYNNEISEKSEIFDDQFSVERPDGSNFTLKIRSTKLEDSAMYFCASRMGTGSSYNEQFFGPGTRLTVL.

This CDR3 is CASRGDETQYF. The CDR3 DNA is TGTGCCAGTAGGGGAGATGAGACCCAGTACTTC. The chain has TRBV19 and TRBJ2-5; the D gene is possibly TRBD2 (5 bases). The length of the CDR3 is 11 residues. Germline CDR1 LNHDA, CDR2 SQIVND (reference sequence). V lost 6 bases to trimming and J lost 5 bases, with 7 bases between them.

The chain joins TRBV4-1 to TRBJ1-6; D is uncertain. V was shortened by 5 bases and J by 0 bases, with 5 bases between the two germline ends. Germline CDR1 and CDR2: MGHRA and YSYEKL. The CDR3 is made up of 14 amino acids. CDR3 in amino acids: CASSGSSYNSPLHF. Written as DNA, the CDR3 is TGCGCCAGCAGCGGTAGCTCCTATAATTCACCCCTCCACTTT.

The chain couples TRBV21-1 to TRBJ1-3. TRBV21-1 is listed as a pseudogene. The CDR3 is 15 amino acids. CDR3 coding DNA: TGTGCCAGCAGCAAAGAGAGCGAGGCTGGAAACACCATATATTTT. This gives the protein CASSKESEAGNTIYF.

The chain combines TRBV7-3 with TRBJ1-2; 7 nucleotides match TRBD1. The J segment lost 12 bases and the V segment lost 0 bases, leaving 10 bases of the junction unmatched. Germline lookup yields CDR1 SGHTA and CDR2 FQGTGA. There are 14 residues in the CDR3. The CDR3 loop reads CASSLTGTSRGHTF. The CDR3 bases are TGTGCCAGCAGCTTAACCGGGACATCTAGGGGGCACACCTTC.

V and J are TRBV13 and TRBJ2-5; 7 nucleotides line up with TRBD2. V dropped 4 bases and J dropped 1; count of bases not matched to a gene: 0. The CDR3 contains 13 residues. Germline V gene sequence: CDR1 PRHDT, CDR2 FYEKMQ (reference sequence). In nucleotides, the CDR3 is TGTGCCAGCAGCTCTAGCGGCCAAGAGACCCAGTACTTC. It codes for CASSSSGQETQYF. Drawing the rest from reference TRBV13 and TRBJ2-5, the complete variable domain is AAGVIQSPRHLIKEKRETATLKCYPIPRHDTVYWYQQGPGQDPQFLISFYEKMQSDKGSIPDRFSAQQFSDYHSELNMSSLELGDSALYFCASSSSGQETQYFGPGTRLLVL.

This clone came up once. The J gene is TRBJ2-2, the V gene TRBV10-3; 12 bases line up with TRBD2. Germline V gene sequence: CDR1 ENHRY, CDR2 SYGVKD. The CDR3 spans 14 residues. V lost 7 bases and J lost 5; bases outside the gene matches: 2. CDR3 sequence reads: CAITGTSGTGELFF. CDR3 coding DNA: TGTGCCATCACCGGGACTAGCGGGACCGGGGAGCTGTTTTTT.

The chain recombines TRBV4-3 with TRBJ1-2; 7 nucleotides line up with TRBD1. Germline V gene sequence: CDR1 LGHNA, CDR2 YSLEER. Trimming took 3 bases from V and 8 from J; bases not matched to a gene: 9. The CDR3 consists of 14 residues. CDR3 loop: CASSHPDRSDGYTF. CDR3 in DNA: TGCGCCAGCAGCCACCCGGACAGGTCGGACGGCTACACCTTC.

V gene TRBV18 combines with J gene TRBJ1-2, with D perhaps TRBD1 (6 bases). CDR1 KGHSH and CDR2 LQKENI come from the germline V gene. V was clipped by 2 bases and J by 8 bases, with 12 bases between them. This CDR3 spans 13 amino acids. CDR3 loop: CASSPNPRGGYTF. CDR3 sequence (DNA): TGTGCCAGCTCACCAAACCCCAGGGGCGGCTACACCTTC.

This rearrangement joins TRBV2 to TRBJ1-4, with 7 bases identical to TRBD1. Germline V gene lookup returns CDR1 SNHLY and CDR2 FYNNEI. The CDR3 is made up of 15 amino acids. The V gene end was trimmed by 7 bases and the J gene end by 3 bases; junction bases not matched to a gene: 8. This chain's CDR3 is CASTRQGRANEKLFF. DNA of the CDR3: TGTGCCAGCACAAGACAGGGTAGGGCTAATGAAAAACTGTTTTTT.

The chain couples TRBV27 to TRBJ2-3, with unresolved D. Germline loops: CDR1 MNHEY, CDR2 SMNVEV (reference sequence). V lost 1 base to trimming and J lost 1 base, with 12 bases between them. This CDR3 is built from 16 residues. As DNA, the CDR3 is TGTGCCAGCAGTTTATGGGTGACTTCTCGCACAGATACGCAGTATTTT. Residues: CASSLWVTSRTDTQYF.

V gene TRBV6-6 combines with J gene TRBJ2-7, with unresolved D. Trimming shortened V by 0 bases and J by 3 bases, and 9 bases separated the two germline ends. The CDR3 is 14 amino acids. In germline, CDR1 is MNHNY, CDR2 SVGAGI (reference sequence). CDR3 sequence (DNA): TGTGCCAGCAGTTACTCGAAATTCAGCTACGAGCAGTACTTC. Residues: CASSYSKFSYEQYF.